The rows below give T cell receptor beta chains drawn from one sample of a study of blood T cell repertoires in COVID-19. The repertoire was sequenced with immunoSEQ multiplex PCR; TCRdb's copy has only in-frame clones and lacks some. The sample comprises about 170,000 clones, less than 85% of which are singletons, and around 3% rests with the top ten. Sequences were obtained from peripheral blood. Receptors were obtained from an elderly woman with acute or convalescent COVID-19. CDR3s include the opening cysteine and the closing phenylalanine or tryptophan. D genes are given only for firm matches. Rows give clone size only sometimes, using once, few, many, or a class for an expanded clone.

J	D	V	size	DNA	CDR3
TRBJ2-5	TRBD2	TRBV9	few	TGTGCCAGCAGCACCGGGACTAGCGGTAAAGAGACCCAGTACTTC	CASSTGTSGKETQYF
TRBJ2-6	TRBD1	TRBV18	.	TGTGCCAGCTCACTCTGGTCGGGACAGGTCTTCTCTGGGGCCAACGTCCTGACTTTC	CASSLWSGQVFSGANVLTF
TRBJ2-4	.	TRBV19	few	TGTGCCAGTAGTAGGCGGGACAGTAAGTACTTC	CASSRRDSKYF
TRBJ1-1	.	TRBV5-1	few	TGCGCCAGCAGCGGGGAGGTTGAAGCTTTCTTT	CASSGEVEAFF
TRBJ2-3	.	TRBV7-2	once	TGTGCCAGCAGCTTCCCTGTGGATAGCGCGAGCACAGATACGCAGTATTTT	CASSFPVDSASTDTQYF
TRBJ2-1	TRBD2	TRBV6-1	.	TGTGCCAGCAGTGAATATAGCGGGAGACTATACAATGAGCAGTTCTTC	CASSEYSGRLYNEQFF
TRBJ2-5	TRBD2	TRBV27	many	TGTGCCAGTGGACTAGCGGGAGTTGAGGAGACCCAGTACTTC	CASGLAGVEETQYF
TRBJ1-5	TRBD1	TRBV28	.	TGTGCCAGCAGGGATCCGGGACAGCCATATCAGCCCCAGCATTTT	CASRDPGQPYQPQHF
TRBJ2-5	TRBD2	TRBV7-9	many	TGTGCCAGCAGCTTGGAGGGAGGGTTCGGGGAGACCCAGTACTTC	CASSLEGGFGETQYF
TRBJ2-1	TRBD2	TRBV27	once	TGTGCCAGCACCCGGGGGGGAAGGGGACCCGAAAGCGGGAAGAATGAGCAGTTCTTC	CASTRGGRGPESGKNEQFF
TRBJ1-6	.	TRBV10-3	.	TGTGCCATCAGTGACGCAGGGTGGGATTCACCCCTCCACTTT	CAISDAGWDSPLHF
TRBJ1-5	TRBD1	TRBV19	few	TGTGCCAGTAGGCGACAGGGGAATCAGCCCCAGCATTTT	CASRRQGNQPQHF
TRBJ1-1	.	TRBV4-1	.	TGCGCCAGCAGCCTAGCTACGTTGAGGACTGAAGCTTTCTTT	CASSLATLRTEAFF
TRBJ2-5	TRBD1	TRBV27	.	TGTGCCAGCCAAAAACAGGGGGCGGGACAAGAGACCCAGTACTTC	CASQKQGAGQETQYF
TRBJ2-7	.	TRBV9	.	TGTGCCAGCAGCGGAACTAGCAGTGGTTACGAGCAGTACTTC	CASSGTSSGYEQYF
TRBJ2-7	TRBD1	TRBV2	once	TGTGCCAGCAGTGAACCGGGACAGGGGGCGGACGAGCAGTACTTC	CASSEPGQGADEQYF
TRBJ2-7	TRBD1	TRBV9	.	TGTGCCAGCAGCCCGCGGACAGGGTCGAGCGAGCAGTACTTC	CASSPRTGSSEQYF
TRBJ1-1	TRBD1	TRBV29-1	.	TGCAGCGTGGGGACAGGCCGAACAGCTTTCTTT	CSVGTGRTAFF
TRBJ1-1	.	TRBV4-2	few	TGTGCCAGCACAGCAAATGACAGGAACACTGAAGCTTTCTTT	CASTANDRNTEAFF
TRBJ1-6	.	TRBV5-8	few	TGTGCCAGCAGCCTCTACGTTCATTCACCCCTCCACTTT	CASSLYVHSPLHF
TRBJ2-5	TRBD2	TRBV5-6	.	TGTGCCAGCAGCAGGAGGGGACTAGCGGAAGAGACCCAGTACTTC	CASSRRGLAEETQYF
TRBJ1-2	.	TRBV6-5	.	TGTGCCACCTGTATCAGGGGAAACTATGGCTACACCTTC	CATCIRGNYGYTF
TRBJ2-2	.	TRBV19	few	TGTGCCAGTAGTTCCGGGACAGGAAGACTCCTAGCGGGGACCGGGGAGCTGTTTTTT	CASSSGTGRLLAGTGELFF
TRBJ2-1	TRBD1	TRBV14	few	TGTGCCAGCATGGGGGACAGTTACAATGAGCAGTTCTTC	CASMGDSYNEQFF
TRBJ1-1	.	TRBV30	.	TGTGCCTGGAGTGCCTTGGGGAGAGCTTTCTTT	CAWSALGRAFF
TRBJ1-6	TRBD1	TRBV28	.	TGTGCCAGCAGTTTTGGGGAGGACAGGGTTAATAATTCACCCCTCCACTTT	CASSFGEDRVNNSPLHF
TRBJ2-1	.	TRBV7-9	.	TGTGCCAGCAGCTCCCCAGGGTTGAATGAGCAGTTCTTC	CASSSPGLNEQFF